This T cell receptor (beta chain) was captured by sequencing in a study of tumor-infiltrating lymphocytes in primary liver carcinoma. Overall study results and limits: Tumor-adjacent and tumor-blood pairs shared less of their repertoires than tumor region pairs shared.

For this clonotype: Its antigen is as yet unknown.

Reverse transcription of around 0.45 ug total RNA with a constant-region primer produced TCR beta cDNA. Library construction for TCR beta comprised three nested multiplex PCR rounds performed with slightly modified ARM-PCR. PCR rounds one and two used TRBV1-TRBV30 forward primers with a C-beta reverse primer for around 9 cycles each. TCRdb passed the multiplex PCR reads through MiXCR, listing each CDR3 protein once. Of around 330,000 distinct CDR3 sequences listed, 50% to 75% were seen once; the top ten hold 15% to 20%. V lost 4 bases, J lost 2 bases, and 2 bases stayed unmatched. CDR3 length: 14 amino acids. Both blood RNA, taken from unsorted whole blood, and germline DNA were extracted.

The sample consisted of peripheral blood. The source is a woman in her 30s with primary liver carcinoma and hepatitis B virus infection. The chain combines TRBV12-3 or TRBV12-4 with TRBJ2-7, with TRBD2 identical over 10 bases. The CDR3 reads CASSSSGGAYEQYF. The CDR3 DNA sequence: TGTGCCAGCAGTTCGAGCGGGGGGGCCTACGAGCAGTACTTC.